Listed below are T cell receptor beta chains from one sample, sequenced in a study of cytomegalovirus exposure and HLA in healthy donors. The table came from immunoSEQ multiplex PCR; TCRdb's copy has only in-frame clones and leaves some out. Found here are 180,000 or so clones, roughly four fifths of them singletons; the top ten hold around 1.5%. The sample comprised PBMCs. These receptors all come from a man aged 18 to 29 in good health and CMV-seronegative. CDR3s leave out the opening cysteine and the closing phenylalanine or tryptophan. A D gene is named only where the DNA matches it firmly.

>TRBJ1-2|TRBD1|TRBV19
ASRRQGAYGYT
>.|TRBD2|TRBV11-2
ASSFGGYEQY
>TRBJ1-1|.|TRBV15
ATSRGEGRRNTEAF
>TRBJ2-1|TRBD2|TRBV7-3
ASSLAKGVAGASSYNEQF
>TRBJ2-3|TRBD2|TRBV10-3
AISQGLAGITDTQY
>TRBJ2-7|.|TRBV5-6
ASSVRAYEQY
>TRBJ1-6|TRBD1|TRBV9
ASSRSGTGSGGNSPLH
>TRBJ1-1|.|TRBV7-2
ASSLVGGANTEAF
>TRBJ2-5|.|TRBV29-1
SVGTGGETQY
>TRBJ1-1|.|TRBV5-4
ASSLAGPTEAF
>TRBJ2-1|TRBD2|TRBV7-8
ASSLRTSSNNEQF
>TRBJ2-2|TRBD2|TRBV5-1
ASSFSGSGTGELF
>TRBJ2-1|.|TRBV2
ASTGNEQF
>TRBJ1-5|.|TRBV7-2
ASSPGPQGPGGQPQH
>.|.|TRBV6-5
ASSKGQGPYEQY
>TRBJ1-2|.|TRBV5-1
ASSLEGRRSYGYT
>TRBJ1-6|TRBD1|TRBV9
ASSLGQGNSPLH
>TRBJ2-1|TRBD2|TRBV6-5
ASSGSGGAYNEQF
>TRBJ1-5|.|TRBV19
ASSLEGPQH
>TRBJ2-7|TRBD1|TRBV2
ASTGTDAQY
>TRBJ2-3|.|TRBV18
ASSRTGGGVADTQY
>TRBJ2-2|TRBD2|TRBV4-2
ASSQPPSGTSGVTGELF
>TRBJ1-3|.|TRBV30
AWSRDRNSGNTIY
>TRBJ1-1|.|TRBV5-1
ASSLELVRNTEAF
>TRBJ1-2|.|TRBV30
AWSVPGLGGYT
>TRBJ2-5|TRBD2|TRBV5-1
ASSPGLARETQY
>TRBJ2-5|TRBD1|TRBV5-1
ASSQGQGAETQY
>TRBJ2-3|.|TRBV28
ASSPSDSTDTQY
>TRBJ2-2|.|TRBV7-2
ASSFGGELF